Each of the 28 T cell receptor beta chains below was sequenced from the same sample in a study of blood T cell repertoires in COVID-19. Data came from immunoSEQ multiplex PCR; TCRdb stores just in-frame clones and leaves some out. The table lists 75,000 to 80,000 clones, 88% of them singletons. The sequenced sample consisted of peripheral blood. The receptors here all came from a human donor in a cohort sampled during active COVID-19.

The chain recombines TRBV7-7 with TRBJ2-5; TRBD2 agrees at 10 bases. Losses at the gene ends were 1 base for V and 5 bases for J; bases not matched to a gene: 7. CDR1 and CDR2 from the germline V gene are SSHAT and FNYEAQ (reference sequence). The length of the CDR3 is 16 residues. The CDR3 reads CASSLVGAGGPETQYF. CDR3 DNA: TGTGCCAGCAGCTTAGTGGGAGCGGGGGGGCCTGAGACCCAGTACTTC.

This clone is a singleton in its sample. The chain links TRBV5-1 to TRBJ2-2; 7 bases are a match to TRBD2. This CDR3 contains 14 residues. The J segment lost 3 bases and the V segment lost 4 bases, leaving 3 bases of the junction unmatched. Germline CDR1 reads SGHRS; CDR2 reads YFSETQ. This CDR3 is CASSPLADTGELFF. The DNA for the CDR3 is TGCGCCAGCAGCCCGCTAGCGGACACCGGGGAGCTGTTTTTT.

V usage is TRBV9 and J usage is TRBJ2-1; D might be TRBD2 (5 bases). The CDR3 has 14 residues. V was clipped by 4 bases and J by 0 bases, with 8 bases between them. Looked up from germline, CDR1 is SGDLS and CDR2 is YYNGEE. CDR3 nucleotides: TGTGCCAGCAGCCCTCGGGACTCCTACAATGAGCAGTTCTTC. It specifies CASSPRDSYNEQFF.

This rearrangement joins TRBV2 to TRBJ1-2, with D tentatively TRBD1 (5 bases). Trimming took 3 bases from V and 3 from J, leaving 8 bases between them. CDR1 and CDR2 (germline): SNHLY, FYNNEI. The CDR3 sequence is 13 residues long. DNA of the CDR3: TGTGCCAGCAGTGAGAGCAGGGACTATGGCTACACCTTC. Translation: CASSESRDYGYTF.

This clone was seen once. V is TRBV18 and J is TRBJ2-3; D uncertain. V lost 1 base, J lost 1 base, and 9 bases lay in between. In germline, CDR1 is KGHSH, CDR2 LQKENI. The CDR3 length is 15 residues. CDR3 sequence: CASSPLGQGTDTQYF. CDR3 nucleotides: TGTGCCAGCTCACCACTGGGCCAGGGCACAGATACGCAGTATTTT.

The V and J genes are TRBV28 and TRBJ1-3; D call uncertain. The CDR3 sequence is 14 residues long. Trimming stripped 2 bases from V and 0 bases from J, with 5 bases between. Per germline, CDR1 MDHEN and CDR2 SYDVKM. The CDR3 sequence is CASSLGFSGNTIYF. The CDR3 DNA reads TGTGCCAGCAGTTTAGGCTTCTCTGGAAACACCATATATTTT.

As to this clone: The same CDR3 can be traced to other DNA sequences in this sample. This sequence joins TRBV19 and TRBJ2-3, with D unresolved. The V end lost 6 bases, the J end lost 1 base, and 5 bases lay between the germline ends. CDR1 is LNHDA, CDR2 SQIVND, per germline (reference sequence). The length of the CDR3 is 12 residues. The CDR3 is CASRSGTDTQYF. DNA of the CDR3: TGTGCCAGTAGGAGCGGCACAGATACGCAGTATTTT. Combining the CDR3 with reference TRBV19 and TRBJ2-3 gives the whole variable domain DGGITQSPKYLFRKEGQNVTLSCEQNLNHDAMYWYRQDPGQGLRLIYYSQIVNDFQKGDIAEGYSVSREKKESFPLTVTSAQKNPTAFYLCASRSGTDTQYFGPGTRLTVL.

The chain recombines TRBV6-1 with TRBJ2-7; 13 bases align to TRBD2. Germline-derived CDR1 and CDR2 are MNHNS and SASEGT. V was clipped by 4 bases and J by 4 bases; unmatched bases: 13. CDR3 length: 18 amino acids. The CDR3 loop reads CASSVRTSGRNVMYEQYF. In nucleotides, the CDR3 is TGTGCCAGCAGTGTCAGGACTAGCGGGAGAAATGTTATGTACGAGCAGTACTTC.

The CDR3 loop is CASSVGEETGGEQYF. CDR3 DNA sequence: TGTGCCAGCAGCGTAGGGGAAGAAACGGGAGGTGAGCAGTATTTT. The chain is built from TRBV2 and TRBJ2-3; 7 bases map to TRBD2. The CDR3 has 15 residues. V gave up 6 bases and J gave up 11 bases; unmatched junction bases: 17. Germline values: CDR1 SNHLY, CDR2 FYNNEI.

The CDR3 sequence: CASSRDMGQVYGYTF. For the CDR3, the DNA is TGTGCCAGCAGCCGCGATATGGGACAGGTCTATGGCTACACCTTC. The chain uses TRBV7-2 and TRBJ1-2, with 8 bases fitting TRBD1. There are 15 residues in the CDR3. Germline loops: CDR1 SGHTA, CDR2 FQGNSA. Unmatched junction bases numbered 9, after V lost 5 bases and J lost 4 bases.

The chain recombines TRBV19 with TRBJ2-3, with 14 bases matching TRBD2. The CDR3 is made up of 16 amino acids. Germline V gives CDR1 LNHDA, CDR2 SQIVND (reference sequence). Losses at the gene ends were 8 bases for V and 6 bases for J; bases not matched to a gene: 10. Here the CDR3 reads CASSRLAGGVSDTQYF. CDR3 in DNA: TGTGCCAGTTCCCGACTAGCGGGAGGGGTTAGTGATACGCAGTATTTT.

V gene TRBV5-1 combines with J gene TRBJ1-1, with 7 bases aligning to TRBD1. V shed 0 bases, J shed 1 base, and the junction held 0 bases outside the gene matches. The germline gives CDR1 SGHRS, CDR2 YFSETQ. The CDR3 has 14 amino acids. The CDR3 here is CASSLGDRNTEAFF. CDR3 nucleotide sequence: TGCGCCAGCAGCTTGGGGGACAGGAACACTGAAGCTTTCTTT.

The chain uses TRBV15 and TRBJ2-7; D is uncertain. This CDR3 comprises 11 residues. Germline values: CDR1 LNHNV, CDR2 YYDKDF (reference sequence). Trimming cost V 1 base and J 7 bases, with 5 bases left between them. DNA of the CDR3: TGTGCCACCAGCAGAGCCAGAGAGCAGTACTTC. Amino acid sequence: CATSRAREQYF.

This rearrangement joins TRBV3-1 (or the pseudogene TRBV3-2) to TRBJ2-1; 10 nucleotides align to TRBD2. Germline V gene sequence: CDR1 LGHDT, CDR2 YNNKEL (reference sequence). V lost 2 bases and J lost 10; bases outside the gene matches: 2. The CDR3 contains 13 residues. CDR3 residues: CASSQTTSGEQFF. As DNA, the CDR3 is TGTGCCAGCAGCCAAACGACTAGCGGGGAGCAGTTCTTC.

V and J are TRBV2 and TRBJ2-3, with D perhaps TRBD1 (6 bases). Germline V gives CDR1 SNHLY, CDR2 FYNNEI. The CDR3 loop spans 14 amino acids. V lost 3 bases to trimming and J lost 10 bases, with 17 bases between them. The CDR3 sequence is CASSEVRVRGPQYF. CDR3 DNA sequence: TGTGCCAGCAGTGAGGTTAGAGTCAGGGGACCGCAGTATTTT.

The genes are TRBV7-9 and TRBJ2-7, with a possible D match to TRBD2 (6 bases). The germline V gene encodes CDR1 SEHNR and CDR2 FQNEAQ (reference sequence). V lost 5 bases, J lost 3 bases, and 14 bases lay in between. This CDR3 contains 14 residues. The DNA for the CDR3 is TGTGCCAGCAGCAAAGCGGGCGCGGGCTACGAGCAGTACTTC. Its protein product is CASSKAGAGYEQYF.

CDR3 sequence (DNA): TGTGCCAGCAGCGTTTACGGGGGAGCCTACGAGCAGTACTTC. Amino acid sequence: CASSVYGGAYEQYF. The chain uses TRBV9 and TRBJ2-7; D may be TRBD2 (6 bases). V was trimmed by 2 bases and J by 2 bases, leaving 11 bases between them. The germline CDR1 and CDR2 sequences are SGDLS and YYNGEE. The CDR3 is 14 amino acids. Drawing the rest from reference TRBV9 and TRBJ2-7, the complete variable domain is DSGVTQTPKHLITATGQRVTLRCSPRSGDLSVYWYQQSLDQGLQFLIQYYNGEERAKGNILERFSAQQFPDLHSELNLSSLELGDSALYFCASSVYGGAYEQYFGPGTRLTVT.

V and J are TRBV3-1 (or the pseudogene TRBV3-2) and TRBJ2-7; a weak D match, TRBD1 (6 bases). Trimming removed 4 bases from V and 0 bases from J, with 10 bases in between. Per the germline V gene, CDR1 is LGHDT and CDR2 is YNNKEL (reference sequence). The length of the CDR3 is 14 residues. Written as DNA, the CDR3 is TGTGCCAGCAGCCCCACAGGGAGCTCCTACGAGCAGTACTTC. It codes for CASSPTGSSYEQYF.

The gene calls are TRBV18 and TRBJ2-3; D is unresolved. There are 15 residues in the CDR3. Trimming removed 6 bases from V and 3 bases from J, with 16 bases in between. Per the germline V gene, CDR1 is KGHSH and CDR2 is LQKENI. The CDR3 protein is CASSRTVGGTDTQYF. The CDR3 bases are TGTGCCAGCTCGCGCACAGTTGGTGGTACAGATACGCAGTATTTT.

The chain has TRBV2 and TRBJ2-1, with TRBD2 matching 7 bases. The CDR3 loop spans 11 amino acids. Trimming cost V 6 bases and J 8 bases; bases outside gene matches: 1. CDR1 is SNHLY, CDR2 FYNNEI, per germline. In nucleotides, the CDR3 is TGTGCCAGCAGCCGGGAGGATGAGCAGTTCTTC. Protein sequence: CASSREDEQFF.

The chain is built from TRBV2 and TRBJ2-1; D may be TRBD2 (7 bases). Germline loops: CDR1 SNHLY, CDR2 FYNNEI. The CDR3 loop spans 13 amino acids. Trimming took off 6 bases at V and 8 bases at J, with 14 bases between the two ends. The CDR3 sequence: CASRGGPFDEQFF. CDR3 in DNA: TGTGCCAGCAGGGGGGGGCCGTTCGATGAGCAGTTCTTC.

Remarks on this clone: Compared with germline, one end of the junction differs, possibly owing to a read error. The V call is TRBV29-1, the J call TRBJ2-1; tentatively, D is TRBD2 (6 bases). From germline, CDR1 is SQVTM and CDR2 ANQGSEA. This CDR3 comprises 13 residues. CDR3 sequence (DNA): TGCAGCGCTGAATCGGGAGCAGGGAATGAGCAGTTCTTC. Translated: CSAESGAGNEQFF.

A few counts support this clone. This sequence joins TRBV4-1 and TRBJ2-1, with a weak D call TRBD1 (6 bases). This CDR3 spans 16 amino acids. Trimming left V 6 bases short and J 7 bases short, with 22 bases between. In germline, CDR1 is MGHRA, CDR2 YSYEKL. The CDR3 is CASRTTTGESRNEQFF. DNA for the CDR3: TGCGCCAGCAGGACGACGACAGGTGAAAGCAGGAATGAGCAGTTCTTC.

The V gene is TRBV5-4, the J gene TRBJ1-6, with a possible D match to TRBD1 (6 bases). CDR1 and CDR2 from the germline V gene are SGHNT and YYREEE (reference sequence). V was clipped by 9 bases and J by 6 bases, with 13 bases between them. This CDR3 has 13 amino acids. The CDR3: CATCDRTNSPLHF. CDR3 bases: TGTGCCACTTGCGACAGGACTAATTCACCCCTCCACTTT.

This clone was found a few times. The gene calls are TRBV7-7 and TRBJ1-1; D is unclear. Trimming left V 5 bases short and J 4 bases short, with 11 bases between. The CDR3 has 13 amino acids. CDR1 SSHAT and CDR2 FNYEAQ come from the germline V gene (reference sequence). As DNA, the CDR3 is TGTGCCAGCAGCCTTCGGGTGGGCACTGAAGCTTTCTTT. Its protein product is CASSLRVGTEAFF.

The rearrangement joins TRBV6-5 to TRBJ2-5, with 7 bases fitting TRBD1. The germline gives CDR1 MNHEY, CDR2 SVGAGI. The CDR3 length is 13 residues. The V gene end was trimmed by 5 bases and the J gene end by 5 bases; junction bases not matched to a gene: 5. As DNA, the CDR3 is TGTGCCAGCAGTCAGGGGGTTCGGGAGACCCAGTACTTC. Protein sequence: CASSQGVRETQYF.

The J gene is TRBJ1-2, the V gene TRBV9; perhaps TRBD1 as D (5 bases). The CDR3 totals 14 residues. V was clipped by 5 bases and J by 4 bases, with 15 bases between them. The germline CDR1 and CDR2 sequences are SGDLS and YYNGEE. The CDR3 DNA reads TGTGCCAGCAGGCGTCAGGGTATTCCCTATGGCTACACCTTC. Protein: CASRRQGIPYGYTF.

The chain combines TRBV7-2 with TRBJ2-3; D is possibly TRBD2 (6 bases). The CDR3 length is 15 residues. V was pared by 2 bases and J by 4 bases, with 13 bases between. Germline lookup yields CDR1 SGHTA and CDR2 FQGNSA. The CDR3 nucleotides are TGTGCCAGCAGCTTACAACCGGGAGACGCAGATACGCAGTATTTT. Its protein is CASSLQPGDADTQYF.